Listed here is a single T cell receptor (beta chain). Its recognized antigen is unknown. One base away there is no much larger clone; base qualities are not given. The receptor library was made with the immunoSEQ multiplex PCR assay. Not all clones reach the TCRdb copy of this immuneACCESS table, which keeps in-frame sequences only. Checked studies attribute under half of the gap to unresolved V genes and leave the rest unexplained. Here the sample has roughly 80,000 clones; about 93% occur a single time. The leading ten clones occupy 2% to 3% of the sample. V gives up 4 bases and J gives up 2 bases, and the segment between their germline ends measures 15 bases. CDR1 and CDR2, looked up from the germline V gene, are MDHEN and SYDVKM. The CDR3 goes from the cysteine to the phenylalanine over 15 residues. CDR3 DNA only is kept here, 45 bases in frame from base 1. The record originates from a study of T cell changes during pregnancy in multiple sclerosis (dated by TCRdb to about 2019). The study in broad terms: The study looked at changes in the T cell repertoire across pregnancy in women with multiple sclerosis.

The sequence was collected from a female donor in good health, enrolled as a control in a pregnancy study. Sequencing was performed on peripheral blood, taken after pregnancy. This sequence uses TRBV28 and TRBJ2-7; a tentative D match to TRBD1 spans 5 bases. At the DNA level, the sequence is TGTGCCAGCAGTTCCCGCTGGACAATCCCCTACGAGCAGTACTTC. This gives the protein CASSSRWTIPYEQYF. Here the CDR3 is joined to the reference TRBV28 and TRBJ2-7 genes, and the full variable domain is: DVKVTQSSRYLVKRTGEKVFLECVQDMDHENMFWYRQDPGLGLRLIYFSYDVKMKEKGDIPEGYSVSREKKERFSLILESASTNQTSMYLCASSSRWTIPYEQYFGPGTRLTVT.